This T cell receptor (beta chain) was profiled in a study of OX40 agonist ivuxolimab in advanced cancers. Anyone with autoimmune disease history or systemic immunosuppression was excluded. The repertoire was sequenced with immunoSEQ multiplex PCR; TCRdb's copy has only in-frame clones and lacks some. In the table there are under 50,000 clones, about 88% of which are singletons. The CDR3 length is 14 residues. Germline CDR1 is SGHTA and CDR2 is FQGTGA. The V segment lost 8 bases and the J segment 2 bases; nucleotides outside the gene matches: 7. The chain is built from TRBV7-3 and TRBJ2-5, with 8 bases matching TRBD2. The sequenced sample was CD4+ or CD8+ T cells sorted from blood, obtained in a trial of the OX40 agonist ivuxolimab. This clonotype was obtained from an adult with an advanced solid tumor such as melanoma, head and neck, liver or kidney cancer. Here the CDR3 reads CASAAGGLQETQYF. The CDR3 DNA reads TGTGCCAGCGCCGCGGGGGGATTACAAGAGACCCAGTACTTC. Supplemented by reference TRBV7-3 and TRBJ2-5, the full variable domain reads GAGVSQTPSNKVTEKGKYVELRCDPISGHTALYWYRQSLGQGPEFLIYFQGTGAADDSGLPNDRFFAVRPEGSVSTLKIQRTERGDSAVYLCASAAGGLQETQYFGPGTRLLVL.